The 27 T cell receptor beta chains in this list originate from one sample, sequenced in a study of vaccination effects on CD4 cells after COVID-19. Antigen-specific CD4+ T cell clonotypes were called by their expansion after viral peptide-pool culture in ViraFEST. At the end of less than 12 days of culture, CD4+ T cells were isolated. The cohort was immunized with two doses of either the BNT162b2 or mRNA-1273 vaccine. Their specific antigens are unknown. Clones were read by immunoSEQ multiplex PCR, and TCRdb kept only the in-frame ones, dropping some. The sample consists of approximately 61,000 clones, about 80% of them appearing once. The starting material was CD4+ T cells from PBMCs cultured with HCoV-229E spike peptides, obtained after COVID-19 vaccination. Receptor source: a human donor who received a COVID-19 vaccine.

This clone was detected only once. This sequence joins TRBV3-1 (or the pseudogene TRBV3-2) and TRBJ2-5; possibly TRBD2 for D (7 bases). The CDR3 contains 15 residues. Germline lookup yields CDR1 LGHDT and CDR2 YNNKEL (reference sequence). Trimming removed 1 base from V and 5 bases from J, with 14 bases in between. The DNA for the CDR3 is TGTGCCAGCAGCCAAGCTCTTAGGGGGGGGGAGACCCAGTACTTC. This encodes CASSQALRGGETQYF.

The chain is built from TRBV10-1 and TRBJ2-1; no reliable D call. Deletions cut 6 bases from V and 2 bases from J, with 2 bases between. Germline-derived CDR1 and CDR2 are WNHNN and SYGVQD (reference sequence). The CDR3 has 11 amino acids. The CDR3 nucleotides are TGCGCCAGCAGCGCCTACAATGAGCAGTTCTTC. Protein product: CASSAYNEQFF.

The chain uses TRBV11-2 and TRBJ2-3; D perhaps matches TRBD1 (6 bases). The germline V gene encodes CDR1 SGHAT and CDR2 FQNNGV. This CDR3 has 17 amino acids. V lost 5 bases to trimming and J lost 2 bases, with 20 bases between them. CDR3 coding DNA: TGTGCCAGCAGCCCCCAGGGGCCAAACCCCCTCACAGATACGCAGTATTTT. Amino acid sequence: CASSPQGPNPLTDTQYF.

The chain carries TRBV28 and TRBJ2-1, with 7 bases lining up with TRBD1. Germline V gives CDR1 MDHEN, CDR2 SYDVKM. This CDR3 is 13 amino acids long. V gave up 8 bases and J gave up 7 bases; unmatched junction bases: 8. CDR3 nucleotides: TGTGCCAGCCATCGACAGGGCATTAATGAGCAGTTCTTC. Its protein product is CASHRQGINEQFF.

V gene TRBV2 combines with J gene TRBJ1-2; D uncertain. Germline CDR1 and CDR2: SNHLY and FYNNEI. The CDR3 has 12 residues. With 6 bases removed from V and 8 bases from J, the gap between germline ends came to 13 bases. In DNA form, the CDR3 reads TGTGCCAGCAGAGGACCGGGCCTAGGCTACACCTTC. Translated, it gives CASRGPGLGYTF.

J is TRBJ2-1 and V is TRBV7-9; 8 positions agree with TRBD1. Germline V CDR1 and CDR2: SEHNR, FQNEAQ (reference sequence). The V segment lost 6 bases and the J segment 9 bases; nucleotides outside the gene matches: 7. The CDR3 sequence is 13 residues long. CDR3 coding DNA: TGTGCCAGCAGTCGACGGACAGGGACTGAGCAGTTCTTC. Translating gives CASSRRTGTEQFF.

V gene TRBV12-1 combines with J gene TRBJ2-7; TRBD2, the table's D call, lacks a check against the DNA. TRBV12-1 constitutes a pseudogene. This CDR3 region has 17 residues. CDR3 sequence reads: CASSFAVVRGGSYEQYV. DNA for the CDR3: TGTGCCAGCAGCTTTGCTGTTGTCCGGGGGGGCTCCTACGAGCAGTACGTC.

The V call is TRBV4-1, the J call TRBJ1-1, with 7 bases fitting TRBD1. The CDR3 has 16 amino acids. The J segment lost 4 bases and the V segment lost 1 base, leaving 9 bases of the junction unmatched. Germline loops: CDR1 MGHRA, CDR2 YSYEKL. DNA for the CDR3: TGCGCCAGCAGCCAAGGACAGGGTCCCTCGGGCACTGAAGCTTTCTTT. Its protein product is CASSQGQGPSGTEAFF.

The gene calls are TRBV19 and TRBJ1-5, with D maybe TRBD1 (5 bases). CDR1 LNHDA and CDR2 SQIVND come from the germline V gene (reference sequence). Trimming cost V 1 base and J 7 bases, with 14 bases left between them. CDR3 length: 15 amino acids. This CDR3 reads CASSIGAREFQPQHF. The CDR3 region has the DNA TGTGCCAGTAGTATAGGGGCCAGGGAATTCCAGCCCCAGCATTTT.

The chain joins TRBV2 to TRBJ1-1; D unresolved. Germline V gene data show CDR1 as SNHLY and CDR2 as FYNNEI. The CDR3 has 12 amino acids. V was shortened by 7 bases and J by 2 bases, with 8 bases between the two germline ends. CDR3 sequence reads: CASNRENTEAFF. CDR3 bases: TGTGCCAGCAATAGGGAAAACACTGAAGCTTTCTTT.

V gene TRBV5-1 combines with J gene TRBJ2-3, with D possibly being TRBD2 (7 bases). The CDR3 contains 15 residues. Germline CDR1 is SGHRS and CDR2 is YFSETQ. With 4 bases removed from V and 3 bases from J, the gap between germline ends came to 15 bases. The CDR3 bases are TGCGCCAGCAGCCCCGGGGGGCCCCAGACAGATACGCAGTATTTT. It encodes CASSPGGPQTDTQYF.

The rearrangement joins TRBV12-3 or TRBV12-4 to TRBJ1-2; D is perhaps TRBD1 (6 bases). V dropped 6 bases and J dropped 2 bases, with 10 bases sitting between them. There are 13 residues in the CDR3. The CDR3 loop is CASRETGNYGYTF. The CDR3 DNA follows: TGTGCCAGCAGGGAGACAGGAAACTATGGCTACACCTTC.

The chain combines TRBV6-5 with TRBJ2-1, with D tentatively TRBD1 (6 bases). This CDR3 contains 16 residues. CDR1 and CDR2 from the germline V gene are MNHEY and SVGAGI. V was trimmed by 4 bases and J by 0 bases, leaving 13 bases between them. The CDR3 nucleotides read TGTGCCAGCAGTTCCAACAGGGCGAGCTCCTACAATGAGCAGTTCTTC. It codes for CASSSNRASSYNEQFF.

The chain joins TRBV2 to TRBJ1-3; TRBD1 matches at 8 bases. J was trimmed by 0 bases and V by 6 bases; bases with no gene match: 7. Germline assignment: CDR1 SNHLY and CDR2 FYNNEI. The CDR3 covers 16 residues. The CDR3 DNA reads as TGTGCCAGCAGCCTGGGACAGGTTAGCTCTGGAAACACCATATATTTT. Translated: CASSLGQVSSGNTIYF.

V is TRBV2 and J is TRBJ1-5; 9 bases line up with TRBD1. With 4 bases clipped from V and 3 bases from J, the junction kept 4 bases outside the gene matches. Germline V gives CDR1 SNHLY, CDR2 FYNNEI. There are 15 residues in the CDR3. The CDR3 reads CASSGDRAANQPQHF. CDR3 sequence (DNA): TGTGCCAGCAGTGGGGACAGGGCTGCCAATCAGCCCCAGCATTTT. Using reference TRBV2 and TRBJ1-5 for the parts outside the CDR3, the full variable domain is EPEVTQTPSHQVTQMGQEVILRCVPISNHLYFYWYRQILGQKVEFLVSFYNNEISEKSEIFDDQFSVERPDGSNFTLKIRSTKLEDSAMYFCASSGDRAANQPQHFGDGTRLSIL.

The chain is built from TRBV10-1 and TRBJ2-7; 7 bases line up with TRBD1. V was clipped by 8 bases and J by 10 bases; unmatched bases: 2. The CDR3 runs 9 residues. From germline, CDR1 is WNHNN and CDR2 SYGVQD (reference sequence). The CDR3, as DNA: TGCGCCAGCGGGACAGCTCAGTACGTC. It translates to CASGTAQYV.

This clone has just one count. The CDR3 loop reads CASSPRDRGYEKLFF. The CDR3 DNA follows: TGTGCCAGCAGCCCCCGGGACAGGGGATACGAAAAACTGTTTTTT. The gene calls are TRBV3-1 (or the pseudogene TRBV3-2) and TRBJ1-4; 10 positions match TRBD1. The germline CDR1 and CDR2 sequences are LGHDT and YNNKEL (reference sequence). The CDR3 totals 15 residues. V lost 4 bases, J lost 8 bases, and 7 bases stayed unmatched.

The gene calls are TRBV5-1 and TRBJ2-1, with TRBD1 identical over 10 bases. Germline lookup yields CDR1 SGHRS and CDR2 YFSETQ. The CDR3 is made up of 16 amino acids. With 7 bases clipped from V and 3 bases from J, the junction kept 10 bases outside the gene matches. The DNA of the CDR3 is TGCGCCAGCCGGGTGGGAGGGACAGGGGACTACAATGAGCAGTTCTTC. The encoded protein is CASRVGGTGDYNEQFF.

The genes are TRBV19 and TRBJ2-3; 12 bases are a match to TRBD2. The germline gives CDR1 LNHDA, CDR2 SQIVND (reference sequence). CDR3 length: 17 amino acids. J was trimmed by 3 bases and V by 5 bases; bases with no gene match: 9. The CDR3 coding sequence is TGTGCCAGTAGTCCGAGACTAGCGGGGGAAGTGACAGATACGCAGTATTTT. Translation: CASSPRLAGEVTDTQYF.

The V and J genes are TRBV4-1 and TRBJ1-6, with a possible D match to TRBD1 (6 bases). Germline CDR1 MGHRA, CDR2 YSYEKL. V lost 0 bases, J lost 10 bases, and 13 bases lay in between. The CDR3 extends over 15 amino acids. CDR3: CASSQDGQPRSPLHF. CDR3 DNA: TGCGCCAGCAGCCAAGACGGACAGCCCCGATCACCCCTCCACTTT.

J is TRBJ1-4 and V is TRBV7-2; possibly TRBD1 for D (5 bases). Germline assignment: CDR1 SGHTA and CDR2 FQGNSA. V lost 1 base and J lost 5, with 5 bases in between. The CDR3 has 13 residues. CDR3 sequence: CASSLGQNEKLFF. CDR3 DNA sequence: TGTGCCAGCAGCTTAGGACAGAATGAAAAACTGTTTTTT.

The chain carries TRBV11-2 and TRBJ1-3, with a possible D match to TRBD1 (6 bases). The CDR3 extends over 17 amino acids. Germline lookup yields CDR1 SGHAT and CDR2 FQNNGV. V was clipped by 3 bases and J by 0 bases, with 15 bases between them. CDR3 nucleotide sequence: TGTGCCAGCAGCTTGGGGGGCCTTAGTCCCTCTGGAAACACCATATATTTT. This codes for CASSLGGLSPSGNTIYF. The whole variable domain, filled in from reference TRBV11-2 and TRBJ1-3, reads EAGVAQSPRYKIIEKRQSVAFWCNPISGHATLYWYQQILGQGPKLLIQFQNNGVVDDSQLPKDRFSAERLKGVDSTLKIQPAKLEDSAVYLCASSLGGLSPSGNTIYFGEGSWLTVV.

The chain is built from TRBV19 and TRBJ1-4, with TRBD1 matching over 7 bases. Germline trimming cut 6 bases from V and 7 bases from J; bases unmatched to any gene: 8. The CDR3 has 14 residues. Germline CDR1 LNHDA, CDR2 SQIVND (reference sequence). CDR3 loop: CASSVTGSGEKLFF. As DNA, the CDR3 is TGTGCCAGTAGCGTGACAGGGTCTGGTGAAAAACTGTTTTTT.

V usage is TRBV4-3 and J usage is TRBJ2-3; no clear D gene. The CDR3 contains 15 residues. The germline CDR1 and CDR2 sequences are LGHNA and YSLEER. V was trimmed by 0 bases and J by 2 bases, leaving 9 bases between them. DNA for the CDR3: TGCGCCAGCAGCCAAGATCCAACTGTCACAGATACGCAGTATTTT. It specifies CASSQDPTVTDTQYF.

The V gene is TRBV5-1, the J gene TRBJ1-1; 9 bases align to TRBD1. The CDR3 sequence is 14 residues long. With 4 bases clipped from V and 6 bases from J, the junction kept 7 bases outside the gene matches. The germline gives CDR1 SGHRS, CDR2 YFSETQ. CDR3 in amino acids: CASSAGDREAEAFF. For the CDR3, the DNA is TGCGCCAGCAGCGCGGGGGACAGGGAAGCTGAAGCTTTCTTT.

The rearrangement links TRBV15 to TRBJ1-5, with D unclear. Trimming cost V 0 bases and J 0 bases, with 9 bases left between them. CDR1 and CDR2 from the germline V gene are LNHNV and YYDKDF (reference sequence). The CDR3 extends over 16 amino acids. CDR3 in amino acids: CATSRDMGYSNQPQHF. CDR3 sequence (DNA): TGTGCCACCAGCAGAGATATGGGATATAGCAATCAGCCCCAGCATTTT.

This chain uses TRBV5-6 with TRBJ1-1; TRBD1 agrees at 12 bases. The germline gives CDR1 SGHDT, CDR2 YYEEEE. The CDR3 covers 19 residues. V shed 1 base, J shed 0 bases, and the junction held 10 bases outside the gene matches. The CDR3 sequence is CASSLTAGTGGPLNTEAFF. CDR3 nucleotide sequence: TGTGCCAGCAGCTTGACCGCCGGGACAGGGGGCCCCTTGAACACTGAAGCTTTCTTT. The whole variable domain, remainder taken from reference TRBV5-6 and TRBJ1-1, is DAGVTQSPTHLIKTRGQQVTLRCSPKSGHDTVSWYQQALGQGPQFIFQYYEEEERQRGNFPDRFSGHQFPNYSSELNVNALLLGDSALYLCASSLTAGTGGPLNTEAFFGQGTRLTVV.